This entry is about one TCR beta chain. CDR3 length: 14 amino acids. The germline CDR1 and CDR2 sequences are SGHVS and FNYEAQ. The V and J ends lost 5 bases and 5 bases respectively, with 15 bases between them. This sample was included in a study of control samples from healthy donors and cancer patients. The repertoire was sequenced with immunoSEQ multiplex PCR; TCRdb's copy has only in-frame clones and lacks some. The sample has roughly 48,000 clones, less than 95% seen once. The chain links TRBV7-6 to TRBJ2-5; D might be TRBD1 (6 bases). The sample taken for sequencing was PBMCs. The receptor's source is a woman aged 40 to 50 with head and neck cancer. CDR3 sequence reads: CASSNRDFSETQYF. The CDR3 coding sequence is TGTGCCAGCAGCAACAGGGATTTTAGCGAGACCCAGTACTTC. Based on the CDR3 plus reference TRBV7-6 and TRBJ2-5, the full variable domain is GAGVSQSPRYKVTKRGQDVALRCDPISGHVSLYWYRQALGQGPEFLTYFNYEAQQDKSGLPNDRFSAERPEGSISTLTIQRTEQRDSAMYRCASSNRDFSETQYFGPGTRLLVL.